Listed here are 27 T cell receptor beta chains from one sample, sequenced in a study of blood T cells in healthy people across ages. For the second PCR, which ran for roughly 6 to 12 cycles, a sample-barcoded 5' primer and a J-beta primer mix were used. Each CDR3 protein gets one entry after TCRdb re-called the 5' RACE reads with MiXCR. The sample holds about a million distinct CDR3 sequences, around 48% seen once. Input material: blood. The receptors were gathered from a man aged 30 to 45 in good health.

The V call is TRBV20-1, the J call TRBJ2-3, with D tentatively TRBD1 or TRBD2 (5 bases each). The CDR3 contains 15 residues. From germline, CDR1 is DFQATT and CDR2 SNEGSKA (reference sequence). Trimming stripped 0 bases from V and 2 bases from J, with 12 bases between. CDR3 nucleotides: TGCAGTGCTAGAGATCCGATCGGGGCCACAGATACGCAGTATTTT. It is translated as CSARDPIGATDTQYF.

This chain connects TRBV7-9 to TRBJ1-4, with 10 bases identical to TRBD1. V dropped 4 bases and J dropped 11; count of bases not matched to a gene: 13. The CDR3 has 16 amino acids. Germline values: CDR1 SEHNR, CDR2 FQNEAQ (reference sequence). CDR3 region: CASSSQSETGGEKLFF. CDR3 DNA: TGTGCCAGCAGCTCCCAATCCGAGACAGGGGGCGAGAAACTGTTTTTT.

The genes are TRBV7-9 and TRBJ2-7; 9 positions agree with TRBD1. Trimming took 1 base from V and 4 from J; bases not matched to a gene: 5. Germline V gene sequence: CDR1 SEHNR, CDR2 FQNEAQ (reference sequence). The CDR3 covers 15 residues. As DNA, the CDR3 is TGTGCCAGCAGCTTAGACGGACAGGGGAGGTACGAGCAGTACTTC. Its translation is CASSLDGQGRYEQYF.

The V and J genes are TRBV20-1 and TRBJ2-4, with unresolved D. Trimming removed 5 bases at V and 9 bases at J, with 8 bases between. In germline, CDR1 is DFQATT, CDR2 SNEGSKA (reference sequence). This CDR3 has 10 residues. CDR3 in DNA: TGCAGTGCTGGGTGGGGCATTCAGTACTTC. Residues: CSAGWGIQYF.

This clonotype appeared once. The CDR3 DNA reads TGCAGCGTTGTCACAGGGGGAAACACTGAAGCTTTCTTT. Translation: CSVVTGGNTEAFF. The gene calls are TRBV29-1 and TRBJ1-1, with TRBD1 matching over 8 bases. Trimming took 4 bases from V and 2 from J; bases not matched to a gene: 3. Per germline, CDR1 SQVTM and CDR2 ANQGSEA. CDR3 size: 13 residues.

The chain links TRBV24-1 to TRBJ1-1; no clear D gene. This CDR3 has 15 amino acids. CDR1 and CDR2 (germline): KGHDR, SFDVKD. The ends were cut back, 3 bases at V and 5 bases at J, with 15 bases in the middle. This CDR3 is CATSDGKGLRTEAFF. The DNA for the CDR3 is TGTGCCACCAGTGATGGGAAAGGGCTGAGGACTGAAGCTTTCTTT.

V gene TRBV4-2 combines with J gene TRBJ1-1, with 11 bases lining up with TRBD1. The V gene's germline CDR1 is LGHNA and CDR2 YNFKEQ. This CDR3 has 15 residues. The junction had 6 bases not matched to a gene; V was cut back by 4 bases and J by 5 bases. The CDR3 DNA is TGTGCCAGCAGCCCCGGGACAGGGGGGGGGACTGAAGCTTTCTTT. Translating it yields CASSPGTGGGTEAFF.

Only a few counts were recorded for this clonotype. V is TRBV10-3 and J is TRBJ1-2; weak D call: TRBD1 (5 bases). Trimming removed 10 bases at V and 5 bases at J, with 8 bases between. The CDR3 consists of 10 residues. CDR1 and CDR2 (germline): ENHRY, SYGVKD. The CDR3 DNA is TGTGCCAGGCAGGGATATGGCTACACCTTC. Translation: CARQGYGYTF.

This clonotype was detected once. The chain recombines TRBV7-2 with TRBJ2-2; a weak D match, TRBD2 (6 bases). The CDR3 has 16 amino acids. Germline CDR1 reads SGHTA; CDR2 reads FQGNSA. V was shortened by 3 bases and J by 5 bases, with 16 bases between the two germline ends. The CDR3 region is CASSFNGGTGTGELFF. In DNA, the CDR3 is TGTGCCAGCAGCTTTAACGGTGGGACTGGGACCGGGGAGCTGTTTTTT.

The J gene is TRBJ2-5, the V gene TRBV2, with a tentative D call TRBD2 (8 bases). Germline CDR1 SNHLY, CDR2 FYNNEI. V was cut by 7 bases and J by 5 bases, with 17 bases left in between. The length of the CDR3 is 14 residues. The CDR3: CASTRVAGQETQYF. The CDR3 region has the DNA TGTGCCAGCACCAGGGTAGCGGGACAGGAGACCCAGTACTTC.

The chain links TRBV6-2 or TRBV6-3 to TRBJ2-1; D may correspond to TRBD1 or TRBD2 (5 bases each). Trimming left V 6 bases short and J 5 bases short, with 11 bases between. CDR1 is MNHEY and CDR2 is SVGEGT in the germline V gene. This CDR3 comprises 13 residues. CDR3 in DNA: TGTGCCAGCAGCTGGGACGGAAACAATGAGCAGTTCTTC. Protein: CASSWDGNNEQFF.

This chain uses TRBV9 with TRBJ2-1; D remains unclear. Germline-derived CDR1 and CDR2 are SGDLS and YYNGEE. The CDR3 covers 15 residues. V dropped 0 bases and J dropped 5 bases, with 12 bases sitting between them. CDR3 in DNA: TGTGCCAGCAGCGTAGACGTGAACCGAAACAATGAGCAGTTCTTC. It codes for CASSVDVNRNNEQFF.

The sample holds many counts of this clonotype. The rearrangement links TRBV27 to TRBJ2-7; 7 bases fit TRBD1. J gave up 1 base and V 5 bases, and 5 bases lay outside the gene matches. Germline CDR1 MNHEY, CDR2 SMNVEV (reference sequence). The CDR3 is 14 residues long. The CDR3 nucleotides read TGTGCCAGCAGTCGAGGGACAGCTTCCTACGAGCAGTACTTC. Its translation: CASSRGTASYEQYF.

The chain couples TRBV6-2 or TRBV6-3 to TRBJ2-1; maybe TRBD2 (7 bases). Germline V gene lookup returns CDR1 MNHEY and CDR2 SVGEGT. V lost 8 bases and J lost 5, with 16 bases in between. The CDR3 extends over 14 amino acids. CDR3 nucleotide sequence: TGTGCCAGCGTACGAGGGGGGGCCAACAATGAGCAGTTCTTC. This translates into CASVRGGANNEQFF.

In its sample, this clonotype was seen a few times. V usage is TRBV6-2 or TRBV6-3 and J usage is TRBJ2-1, with 14 bases aligning to TRBD2. V gave up 9 bases and J gave up 8 bases; unmatched junction bases: 6. Germline V gene data show CDR1 as MNHEY and CDR2 as SVGEGT. This CDR3 contains 14 residues. This chain's CDR3 is CASQTSGGAYEQFF. The DNA for the CDR3 is TGTGCCAGTCAGACTAGCGGGGGGGCCTATGAGCAGTTCTTC.

Note on this clonotype: Its ends do not fully match the called genes, so a read error is possible. CDR3 bases: TGTGCCAACAGCTTACCGGGGAGTGGCAATGAGCAGTTCTTC. Translated: CANSLPGSGNEQFF. J is TRBJ2-1 and V is TRBV7-3; D is possibly TRBD2 (5 bases). Looked up from germline, CDR1 is SGHTA and CDR2 is FQGTGA. This CDR3 spans 14 amino acids.

The table lists this clonotype with a few counts. V usage is TRBV5-5 and J usage is TRBJ2-5; D perhaps matches TRBD1 (5 bases). CDR3 length: 13 amino acids. V lost 2 bases to trimming and J lost 2 bases, with 7 bases between them. CDR1 and CDR2 from the germline V gene are SGHKS and YYEKEE (reference sequence). In DNA, the CDR3 is TGTGCCAGCAGCTTTGACAGTCAAGAGACCCAGTACTTC. As protein: CASSFDSQETQYF.

This chain connects TRBV20-1 to TRBJ2-7; 7 nucleotides agree with TRBD2. With 7 bases clipped from V and 0 bases from J, the junction kept 6 bases outside the gene matches. The CDR3 sequence is 13 residues long. In germline, CDR1 is DFQATT, CDR2 SNEGSKA (reference sequence). This CDR3 is CSGLGGGSYEQYF. The CDR3 DNA reads as TGCAGTGGGTTGGGGGGGGGCTCCTACGAGCAGTACTTC.

The rearrangement uses TRBV6-1 and TRBJ2-5; possibly TRBD1 for D (7 bases). The better agreement between TRBJ2-7 and the DNA end casts doubt on the J call. Per germline, CDR1 MNHNS and CDR2 SASEGT. CDR3 length: 18 residues. The CDR3 loop is CASSVGLIDREDSYEQYF. CDR3 sequence (DNA): TGTGCCAGCAGTGTGGGCTTAATCGACAGGGAGGACTCCTACGAGCAGTACTTC.

This clonotype was observed a handful of times. The gene calls are TRBV3-1 and TRBJ1-6; D unclear. The V end was cut by 0 bases, the J end by 0 bases, with 21 bases between. This CDR3 is built from 21 residues. The germline V gene has CDR1 LGHDT and CDR2 YNNKEL (reference sequence). CDR3 coding DNA: TGTGCCAGCAGCCAAGATTGGCCGAGGCTCACAAAGTACTCCTATAATTCACCCCTCCACTTT. This gives the protein CASSQDWPRLTKYSYNSPLHF.

This clonotype appeared a few times. The chain uses TRBV5-1 and TRBJ2-7; the D gene could be TRBD1 or TRBD2 (5 bases each). Germline lookup yields CDR1 SGHRS and CDR2 YFSETQ. There are 14 residues in the CDR3. Trimming shortened V by 7 bases and J by 6 bases, and 20 bases separated the two germline ends. The CDR3 sequence is CASARGDRNFEQYF. The CDR3 DNA sequence: TGCGCCAGCGCCCGAGGGGACCGGAACTTCGAGCAGTACTTC.

V is TRBV20-1 and J is TRBJ1-4, with 9 bases fitting TRBD1. Germline V CDR1 and CDR2: DFQATT, SNEGSKA (reference sequence). The length of the CDR3 is 15 residues. Losses at the gene ends were 0 bases for V and 5 bases for J; bases not matched to a gene: 4. In nucleotides, the CDR3 is TGCAGTGCTAGAGAAACCGGGACAGGGAATGAAAAACTGTTTTTT. It yields the protein CSARETGTGNEKLFF.

The gene calls are TRBV5-1 and TRBJ1-5; 8 bases match TRBD1. Germline CDR1 reads SGHRS; CDR2 reads YFSETQ. This CDR3 spans 15 amino acids. Trimming at V came to 4 bases and at J to 5 bases, leaving 8 bases not matched to a gene. DNA for the CDR3: TGCGCCAGCAGCGATTCAGGGGGCTTAGATCAGCCCCAGCATTTT. It specifies CASSDSGGLDQPQHF. Together with reference TRBV5-1 and TRBJ1-5, the CDR3 gives the full variable domain: KAGVTQTPRYLIKTRGQQVTLSCSPISGHRSVSWYQQTPGQGLQFLFEYFSETQRNKGNFPGRFSGRQFSNSRSEMNVSTLELGDSALYLCASSDSGGLDQPQHFGDGTRLSIL.

This chain joins TRBV12-3 or TRBV12-4 and TRBJ1-2; D remains ambiguous. Trimming pared 5 bases from V and 7 bases from J, leaving 14 bases between. This CDR3 spans 13 amino acids. In nucleotides, the CDR3 is TGTGCCAGCAGTGTAGGGCGGGCCCCTGGCTACACCTTC. Amino acids: CASSVGRAPGYTF.

This sequence joins TRBV9 and TRBJ2-3; TRBD1 or TRBD2 may be the D gene (5 bases each). This CDR3 contains 15 residues. Trimming left V 4 bases short and J 6 bases short, with 18 bases between. Germline CDR1 is SGDLS and CDR2 is YYNGEE. CDR3 residues: CASSKSPRDGDTQYF. The CDR3 nucleotides read TGTGCCAGCAGCAAAAGCCCCCGGGACGGGGATACGCAGTATTTT.

This chain joins TRBV6-2 or TRBV6-3 and TRBJ1-5; 8 bases align to TRBD1. CDR1 and CDR2 from the germline V gene are MNHEY and SVGEGT. With 2 bases clipped from V and 6 bases from J, the junction kept 9 bases outside the gene matches. The CDR3 is made up of 16 amino acids. CDR3 amino acids: CASSYPQPGGGQPQHF. CDR3 nucleotide sequence: TGTGCCAGCAGTTACCCCCAACCAGGGGGCGGTCAGCCCCAGCATTTT.

A remark on this clonotype: A junction end diverges from the germline sequence, so it may reflect a read error. This chain joins TRBV5-1 and TRBJ2-5; D remains unclear. CDR1 is SGHRS, CDR2 YFSETQ, per germline. CDR3 length: 14 amino acids. The CDR3 DNA sequence: TGTGCCAGCAGTTTATCGGGCCTACAAGAGACCCAGTACTTC. Translating gives CASSLSGLQETQYF.